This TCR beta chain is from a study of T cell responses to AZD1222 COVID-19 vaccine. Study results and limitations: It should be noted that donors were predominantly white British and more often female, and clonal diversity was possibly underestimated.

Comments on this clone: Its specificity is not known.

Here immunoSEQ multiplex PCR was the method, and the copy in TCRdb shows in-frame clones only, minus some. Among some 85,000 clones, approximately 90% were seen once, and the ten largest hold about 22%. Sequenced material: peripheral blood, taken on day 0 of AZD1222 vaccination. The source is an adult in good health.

The CDR3 sequence: CASSPRGSARYQETQYF. DNA for the CDR3: TGTGCCAGTAGCCCCCGTGGGAGCGCCAGGTACCAAGAGACCCAGTACTTC. The gene calls are TRBV19 and TRBJ2-5, with D perhaps TRBD2 (5 bases). The CDR3 spans 17 residues. Germline V gene lookup returns CDR1 LNHDA and CDR2 SQIVND (reference sequence). V dropped 6 bases and J dropped 0 bases, with 20 bases sitting between them.